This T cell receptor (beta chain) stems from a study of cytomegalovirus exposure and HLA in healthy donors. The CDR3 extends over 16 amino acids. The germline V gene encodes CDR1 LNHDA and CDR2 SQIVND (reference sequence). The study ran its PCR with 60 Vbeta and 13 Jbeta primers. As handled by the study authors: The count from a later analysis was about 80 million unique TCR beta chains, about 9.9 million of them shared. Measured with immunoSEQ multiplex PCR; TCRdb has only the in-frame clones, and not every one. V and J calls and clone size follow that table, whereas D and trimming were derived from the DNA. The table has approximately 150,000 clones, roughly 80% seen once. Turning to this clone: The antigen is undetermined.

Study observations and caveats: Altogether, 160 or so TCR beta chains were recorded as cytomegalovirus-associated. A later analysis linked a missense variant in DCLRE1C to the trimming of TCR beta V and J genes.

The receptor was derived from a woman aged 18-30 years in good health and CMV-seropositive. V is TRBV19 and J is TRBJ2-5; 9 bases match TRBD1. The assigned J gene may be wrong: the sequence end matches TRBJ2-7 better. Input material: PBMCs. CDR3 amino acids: CASSKTPGQGTYEQYF. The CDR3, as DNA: TGTGCCAGTAGTAAGACCCCGGGACAGGGAACCTACGAGCAGTACTTC.